A selection of T cell receptor beta chains follows, all from one sample in a study of blood T cell repertoires in COVID-19. TCRdb keeps only in-frame clones here, not all; method: immunoSEQ multiplex PCR. Counted here are more than 200,000 clones, about 91% occurring once; the ten biggest clones make up 1.2% to 1.5%. Material: peripheral blood. These receptors were obtained from an elderly man with acute or convalescent COVID-19. CDR3s include the opening cysteine and the closing phenylalanine or tryptophan. D genes are given only for firm matches.

TRBV5-1	TRBD1	TRBJ2-7	CASSKDRGYEQYF	TGCGCCAGCAGCAAAGACAGGGGCTACGAGCAGTACTTC
TRBV7-2	NA	TRBJ2-7	CASSLAGGLLYEQYF	TGTGCCAGCAGCTTAGCGGGGGGGCTCCTCTACGAGCAGTACTTC
TRBV6-2/TRBV6-3	TRBD1	TRBJ2-1	CASSYSPPGQGYLYNEQFF	TGTGCCAGCAGTTACTCGCCTCCTGGACAGGGCTATCTCTACAATGAGCAGTTCTTC
TRBV5-1	NA	TRBJ2-3	CASSRGDSRNTDTQYF	TGCGCCAGCAGCCGAGGGGACTCGAGAAACACAGATACGCAGTATTTT
TRBV2	TRBD1	TRBJ2-2	CASSEWATGTGNTGELFF	TGTGCCAGCAGTGAATGGGCGACCGGGACAGGGAACACCGGGGAGCTGTTTTTT
TRBV7-3	NA	TRBJ2-2	CASSTQGFPGELFF	TGTGCCAGCAGCACTCAGGGTTTTCCCGGGGAGCTGTTTTTT
TRBV7-8	NA	TRBJ2-3	CASSPLRRGGTDTQYF	TGTGCCAGCAGCCCGCTAAGGAGAGGTGGCACAGATACGCAGTATTTT
TRBV3-1/TRBV3-2	TRBD1	TRBJ1-2	CASSHPDRVGGYTF	TGTGCCAGCAGCCACCCCGACAGGGTAGGTGGCTACACCTTC
TRBV21-1	NA	TRBJ1-4	CASIKGAEGKEEEKLFF	TGTGCCAGCATCAAGGGGGCCGAGGGTAAGGAGGAAGAAAAACTGTTTTTT
TRBV27	TRBD2	TRBJ2-3	CASSLGLAGYDTQYF	TGTGCCAGCAGTTTGGGACTAGCGGGTTACGATACGCAGTATTTT
TRBV7-3	NA	TRBJ2-1	CASSLTGQSYNEQFF	TGTGCCAGCAGCTTAACAGGACAGAGTTACAATGAGCAGTTCTTC
TRBV19	TRBD2	TRBJ2-5	CASTNRLAGGEETQYF	TGTGCCAGTACTAACCGACTAGCGGGAGGGGAAGAGACCCAGTACTTC
TRBV18	TRBD1	TRBJ2-1	CASRQGQSGEQFF	TGTGCCAGCAGGCAGGGACAGTCGGGTGAGCAGTTCTTC
TRBV15	NA	TRBJ1-3	CATSRSSPNRGAGGNTIYF	TGTGCCACCAGCAGGTCTTCCCCGAACCGGGGGGCAGGAGGAAACACCATATATTTT